This T cell receptor (beta chain) was documented in a study of blood T cell repertoires in COVID-19. Study-level information: There were acute and convalescent COVID-19 samples, and they came from the United States, Italy and Spain. T cells, B-cell-depleted T cells, or PBMCs provided the cDNA or gDNA that served as material.

Germline values: CDR1 ENHRY, CDR2 SYGVKD. V shed 7 bases, J shed 1 base, and the junction held 5 bases outside the gene matches. CDR3 length equals 14 residues. Methods used by the authors: By means of reference gene primer amplification, nucleated cell counts were estimated. TCRdb keeps only in-frame clones here, not all; method: immunoSEQ multiplex PCR. The DNA gave D and trimming, while V, J and clone size come from that table. The table includes over 75,000 clones, more than 65% detected once. V usage is TRBV10-3 and J usage is TRBJ2-7; 9 positions match TRBD1. Sequenced: peripheral blood. The receptor was derived from a woman aged 50 to 60 with acute or convalescent COVID-19. The CDR3 DNA reads TGTGCCATCAATTCTGACAGGGGGTCCTACGAGCAGTACTTC. Protein product: CAINSDRGSYEQYF.